This T cell receptor beta chain was found in a study of blood T cell repertoires in COVID-19. Here immunoSEQ multiplex PCR was the method, and the copy in TCRdb shows in-frame clones only, minus some. This table has a few hundred thousand clones, 87% appearing once. From germline, CDR1 is LGHNA and CDR2 YSLEER. The V end lost 0 bases, the J end lost 0 bases, and 9 bases lay between the germline ends. The CDR3 spans 16 residues. This clone showed up just once. The chain links TRBV4-3 to TRBJ1-3; no firm D call. The sequenced material came from peripheral blood. This TCR was sampled from a man aged 18 to 30 with active or convalescent COVID-19. CDR3 residues: CASSQEAANSGNTIYF. DNA for the CDR3: TGCGCCAGCAGCCAAGAGGCCGCCAACTCTGGAAACACCATATATTTT.